The present entry profiles one TCR beta chain with its context. Its antigen is not yet known. No base qualities exist here, and no much larger clone lies one base off it. This entry belongs to a study of T cells in Graves' hyperthyroidism and ophthalmopathy (dated by TCRdb to the late 2010s). Regarding the study in general: Peripheral blood was collected at initial diagnosis, before any treatment. A discovery cohort of roughly 96 patients, roughly 40 with Graves' ophthalmopathy and 57 with stable Graves' hyperthyroidism, was used to find distinguishing TCR V-J signatures. An independent validation cohort of under 20 hyperthyroidism patients and roughly 16 patients who later progressed to ophthalmopathy tested prospective prediction of ophthalmopathy. The approximately 90 discovery patients were randomly split 7:3 into training and test sets. In addition, the study compared T-cell repertoires in thyroid tissue and in blood from roughly 6 Graves' hyperthyroidism patients. Once sampling was done, hyperthyroidism patients were given methimazole at a starting dose of 30 mg daily, whereas ophthalmopathy patients were given high-dose intravenous methylprednisolone. The paper describes TCR Vbeta CDR3 sequencing of 130 to 150 peripheral blood samples, made up of fewer than 50 ophthalmopathy patients, roughly 75 hyperthyroidism patients and roughly 17 progressor patients. Overall results and qualifications from the work: In validation, progression to ophthalmopathy was predicted by the model with 65% to 71% sensitivity and approximately 78% specificity, a median of around 5.9 months before onset. Sample size was not statistically predetermined, and investigators were not blinded to group allocation. A 13 V-J signature model separated ophthalmopathy from stable hyperthyroidism, with around 88% sensitivity and 81.08% specificity in cross-validation and 80%/75% in testing. Blood samples also contained most of the expanded thyroid clonotypes (frequency above 0.001), which suggests that blood repertoires may reflect thyroid immune responses.

TCR beta CDR3 regions were amplified from RNA transcripts. The first round of RT-PCR for the TCR CDR3 was performed with the HTBI primer set and the Qiagen OneStep RT-PCR kit. A second multiplex PCR round built the libraries, followed by size selection and purification. Paired-end sequencing of the libraries was performed with 100 bp reads on an Illumina HiSeq2000. The authors processed their data as follows. SOAPnuke was used to process the raw data, throwing out any read that contained adapters or uncalled bases, had a mean Phred below 15, or lacked an exact constant-primer or identifier match. COPE v1.2.5 was used to merge high-quality paired reads, and clonotypes were defined as unique nucleotide sequences. MiTCR v1.1 was used to align the clonotypes against IMGT TRBV, TRBD and TRBJ reference segments. The analysis included only V-J combinations with a frequency above 0.0001, which together covered 99.2% of the repertoires. The TCS score was defined as the ratio of F50 (clonal expansion) to E x V (chaos), calculated using BLOSUM62-based TCRdist between CDR3 peptides within each V-J. Welch's t-statistics and random forest reduced roughly 540 V-J features to 13, which were used in a naive Bayes classifier (R e1071). The raw public reads went through TCRdb reprocessing: fastp at Q25, MiXCR clone calling, in-frame beta chains kept. Every distinct CDR3 protein forms one entry, paired with its most common genes and DNA. These V and J calls are TCRdb output, not the study's own analysis. This sample lists 450,000 to 600,000 distinct CDR3 sequences; just under 20% were detected once. The ten largest account for 40% to 50% of the sample.

Moderately to severely active disease, a Clinical Activity Score of at least 3, a NOSPECS grade of at least 4, and a duration under 3 months were present in ophthalmopathy patients. Patients with uncontrolled infections, other autoimmune diseases, pregnancy or lactation were excluded. Diagnoses were based on clinical symptoms, serum thyroxine and TRAb, thyroid ultrasound and orbital computed tomography. PBMCs were separated from under 12 ml of fresh peripheral blood using Ficoll-Paque density gradient centrifugation. Total RNA was extracted using Trizol reagent, and RNA quality was assessed on an Agilent 2100 Bioanalyzer. This TCR was recovered from a man in his forties with Graves' ophthalmopathy. Sample: blood.

The sequence in DNA is TGCGCCAGCAGTTTGATACAGGGGGGGGACACAGATACGCAGTATTTT. The resulting protein is CASSLIQGGDTDTQYF. This receptor chain uses TRBV4-1 and TRBJ2-3; D gene: possibly TRBD1, on 8 matching bases. The CDR3, cysteine through phenylalanine, is 16 amino acids long. Kept here is only the CDR3 DNA, which spans 48 bases and is read in frame from base 1. The germline V gene gives CDR1 as MGHRA and CDR2 as YSYEKL. Trimming removed 6 bases from V and 2 bases from J, leaving 18 bases between the germline ends.